Given below is one T cell receptor beta chain in context. Its cognate antigen is unknown. Possible read error: a much larger clone is one base away. The CDR3 sequence is 14 residues long. CDR1 and CDR2 (germline): LNHDA, SQIVND (reference sequence). V lost 7 bases, J lost 5 bases, and 6 bases stayed unmatched. These data are taken from a study of glioma-infiltrating T cells. TCR alpha and beta CDR3 regions were amplified from RNA using iRepertoire nested multiplex PCR. In TCRdb, the multiplex PCR reads were re-called with MiXCR into one record per CDR3 protein. The sample consists of 170,000 or so distinct CDR3 sequences, about 47% of them appearing once. General study results and limits: Gliomas, especially low-grade, showed above-expected tissue-blood divergence; non-neoplastic patients showed below. CDR3 overlap between tissue and blood was very small.

This receptor was identified in a human donor with low-grade glioma or glioblastoma, undergoing nonglioma brain surgery, or in good health (not recorded which). V and J are TRBV19 and TRBJ2-1; TRBD2 matches 9 bases. The sequenced material came from glioma tissue, nonneoplastic brain tissue, or PBMCs (not recorded which). The CDR3 coding sequence is TGTGCCAGTAATAGGACTAGCGTCGACAATGAGCAGTTCTTC. Translating gives CASNRTSVDNEQFF.